One and the same sample provided the 15 T cell receptor beta chains below, sequenced in a study of blood T cells in healthy people across ages. Together with a sample-barcoded 5' primer, a J-beta primer mix was included in a second PCR lasting roughly 6 to 12 cycles. MiXCR, applied by TCRdb to the 5' RACE reads, yields one record per CDR3 protein. This sample has hundreds of thousands of distinct CDR3 sequences, with 35% to 50% found just once. Sequenced: blood. The receptor set was obtained from an elderly man in good health.

The V gene is TRBV6-2 or TRBV6-3, the J gene TRBJ2-3; 9 bases match TRBD1. The length of the CDR3 is 12 residues. From germline, CDR1 is MNHEY and CDR2 SVGEGT. Losses at the gene ends were 10 bases for V and 6 bases for J; bases not matched to a gene: 5. The CDR3 loop reads CAIQGAGDTQYF. CDR3 DNA: TGTGCCATACAGGGGGCAGGGGATACGCAGTATTTT.

The genes are TRBV12-3 or TRBV12-4 and TRBJ2-4, with D perhaps matching TRBD2 (5 bases). CDR3 length: 14 residues. Trimming took 4 bases from V and 4 from J, leaving 11 bases between them. CDR3 amino acids: CASSYREGKNIQYF. CDR3 bases: TGTGCCAGCAGTTATCGGGAAGGAAAAAACATTCAGTACTTC.

CDR3 in amino acids: CASSSDRVPGQPQHF. CDR3 in DNA: TGTGCCAGCAGCTCGGACAGGGTTCCGGGGCAGCCCCAGCATTTT. This chain joins TRBV5-5 and TRBJ1-5; 8 positions agree with TRBD1. With V trimmed by 3 bases and J by 7 bases, 9 bases remained unmatched. The germline V gene has CDR1 SGHKS and CDR2 YYEKEE (reference sequence). The CDR3 is made up of 15 amino acids.

The V call is TRBV7-2, the J call TRBJ2-3; 9 bases map to TRBD2. V gave up 4 bases and J gave up 1 base; unmatched junction bases: 12. The CDR3 has 18 amino acids. Germline V gene lookup returns CDR1 SGHTA and CDR2 FQGNSA. In nucleotides, the CDR3 is TGTGCCAGCAGCTCCGGGGGAAGCGGGGGGTATGGCACAGATACGCAGTATTTT. This translates into CASSSGGSGGYGTDTQYF.

The V call is TRBV6-1, the J call TRBJ2-7; D is unclear. V was shortened by 2 bases and J by 6 bases, with 5 bases between the two germline ends. The CDR3 spans 11 residues. The germline V gene has CDR1 MNHNS and CDR2 SASEGT. CDR3 sequence: CASSENSEQYF. Written as DNA, the CDR3 is TGTGCCAGCAGTGAAAATAGCGAGCAGTACTTC.

The chain joins TRBV4-2 to TRBJ1-1; no reliable D call. CDR1 LGHNA and CDR2 YNFKEQ come from the germline V gene. CDR3 length equals 16 residues. V was cut by 5 bases and J by 1 base, with 17 bases left in between. The CDR3 here is CASSFRVGSENTEAFF. As DNA, the CDR3 is TGTGCCAGCAGCTTTAGGGTGGGGAGCGAGAACACTGAAGCTTTCTTT.

This chain connects TRBV20-1 to TRBJ2-7, with 7 bases lining up with TRBD1. Unmatched junction bases numbered 11, after V lost 5 bases and J lost 4 bases. This CDR3 is built from 14 residues. Germline V gene sequence: CDR1 DFQATT, CDR2 SNEGSKA (reference sequence). CDR3 DNA sequence: TGCAGTGCTTTCGACCGGGACAGTAGGTACGAGCAGTACTTC. It codes for CSAFDRDSRYEQYF.

In its sample, this clonotype was seen a few times. CDR3 loop: CASSERTSGEQYF. The CDR3 coding sequence is TGTGCCAGCAGTGAGAGGACTAGCGGCGAGCAGTACTTC. V and J are TRBV6-1 and TRBJ2-5, with 10 bases aligning to TRBD2. The DNA end is a closer match to TRBJ2-7, so the J assignment may be wrong. The CDR3 is 13 residues long. Germline CDR1 reads MNHNS; CDR2 reads SASEGT.

The DNA of the CDR3 is TGTGCCAGCAGTGGGACTAGCGGGAGCCAGGAGACCCAGTACTTC. It specifies CASSGTSGSQETQYF. V usage is TRBV9 and J usage is TRBJ2-5; 14 bases match TRBD2. CDR1 SGDLS and CDR2 YYNGEE come from the germline V gene. V gave up 5 bases and J gave up 5 bases; unmatched junction bases: 5. The CDR3 has 15 amino acids.

This clonotype was counted many times. The V gene is TRBV20-1, the J gene TRBJ2-7, with 8 bases aligning to TRBD1. V shed 6 bases and J 6 bases; nucleotides not matched to a gene: 7. This CDR3 is 12 amino acids long. Germline-derived CDR1 and CDR2 are DFQATT and SNEGSKA (reference sequence). The CDR3 bases are TGCAGTGCCGGACAGGGCCCGGGCGAGCAGTACTTC. It specifies CSAGQGPGEQYF.

This clonotype was found once. The chain couples TRBV6-5 to TRBJ1-6; D not certain. CDR1 is MNHEY, CDR2 SVGAGI, per germline. This CDR3 contains 13 residues. Trimming pared 6 bases from V and 8 bases from J, leaving 11 bases between. The CDR3 nucleotides are TGTGCCAGCAGGCCTGTAAGGGATTCACCCCTCCACTTT. Translated: CASRPVRDSPLHF.

This chain links TRBV12-3 or TRBV12-4 with TRBJ1-5, with a possible D match to TRBD1 (5 bases). Trimming removed 6 bases at V and 5 bases at J, with 17 bases between. This CDR3 has 15 amino acids. The CDR3 here is CASRARQWGYQPQHF. CDR3 bases: TGTGCCAGCAGGGCTCGGCAATGGGGCTATCAGCCCCAGCATTTT.

The chain links TRBV7-2 to TRBJ2-1; 9 bases agree with TRBD2. V was clipped by 1 base and J by 0 bases; unmatched bases: 7. The CDR3 runs to 18 residues. Germline CDR1 is SGHTA and CDR2 is FQGNSA. The CDR3 here is CASSLEAGGTSSYNEQFF. The CDR3 nucleotides read TGTGCCAGCAGCTTAGAGGCGGGAGGGACCAGCTCCTACAATGAGCAGTTCTTC.

V gene TRBV25-1 combines with J gene TRBJ2-4; 12 nucleotides line up with TRBD1. The J call may be mistaken, given a closer DNA end match to TRBJ2-7. This CDR3 contains 14 residues. Germline CDR1 is MGHDK and CDR2 is SYGVNS. The CDR3 spells CASRGTGGASEQYF. The DNA of the CDR3 is TGTGCCAGCAGGGGGACAGGGGGCGCGTCCGAGCAGTACTTC.

The chain joins TRBV9 to TRBJ2-1; TRBD2 agrees at 13 bases. The CDR3 is 17 amino acids. Germline values: CDR1 SGDLS, CDR2 YYNGEE. The V gene end was trimmed by 4 bases and the J gene end by 4 bases; junction bases not matched to a gene: 8. For the CDR3, the DNA is TGTGCCAGCAGCCATGGGACTAGCGGGACAACATACAATGAGCAGTTCTTC. It is translated as CASSHGTSGTTYNEQFF.